The TCR beta chain under discussion was sequenced for a study of cytomegalovirus exposure and HLA in healthy donors. The CDR3 runs 16 residues. With V trimmed by 6 bases and J by 8 bases, 9 bases remained unmatched. Germline V gives CDR1 MGHDK, CDR2 SYGVNS. About this clone: Its specificity is unknown.

13 Jbeta primers and 60 Vbeta primers were used for the PCR. Here immunoSEQ multiplex PCR was the method, and the copy in TCRdb shows in-frame clones only, minus some. This table has around 150,000 clones, nearly 80% appearing once. Study results and limitations: V- and J-gene trimming in TCR beta was tied to a missense DCLRE1C variant by an analysis performed later.

The TCR sequence derives from a man in his late teens or twenties in good health and CMV-seropositive. The material sequenced was PBMCs. J is TRBJ2-1 and V is TRBV25-1; 14 bases are shared with TRBD2. CDR3 in DNA: TGTGCCAGCAGACAAACCGGGACTAGCGGGGGCCATGAGCAGTTCTTC. It translates to CASRQTGTSGGHEQFF.